This T cell receptor beta chain is drawn from a study of naive and memory T cell subsets. Study-level points and caveats: A few larger clonotypes appeared in naive repertoires, especially CD8, possibly memory cells re-expressing CD45RA.

This clonotype was recorded a few times. Its antigen remains unidentified. V shed 10 bases and J shed 4 bases, with 11 bases lying between them. The CDR3 has 11 amino acids. Germline V lookup: CDR1 MDHEN, CDR2 SYDVKM. The beta constant-region primer was an equimolar mix of two oligonucleotides covering TRBC1 and TRBC2. Ligated cDNA was amplified by four rounds of PCR with nested alpha and beta constant-region primers and SP2. Using its own MiXCR run on the UMI-ligation and nested PCR reads, TCRdb lists one record per CDR3 protein. The sample has 130,000 to 150,000 distinct CDR3 sequences, 20% to 25% seen once. Sequential positive selection took CD4 T cells first, then CD8 T cells.

Sequencing used naive CD4+ T cells from blood. This chain links TRBV28 with TRBJ2-7; no definite D call. The origin of this receptor is a human donor in good health. The CDR3 nucleotides are TGTGCCATGCGCCAGTCTTACGAGCAGTACTTC. The encoded protein is CAMRQSYEQYF.